The 19 T cell receptor beta chains below all came from one sample that was sequenced in a study of vaccination and CD4 T cells after COVID-19. Oncomine TCR Beta short-read sequencing was applied to DNA from cultured CD4+ T cells. TCRdb recomputed calls from the PCR reads with MiXCR, one row per CDR3 protein. Of thousands of distinct CDR3 sequences listed, 45% to 55% were seen once; the top ten hold over 20%. The treatment: approximately 9-day PBMC culture with coronavirus spike peptide pools or control peptides (ViraFEST assay). Harvesting of the unexposed donor's CD4+ T cells predated the COVID-19 pandemic (2011-2018). Antigens for these TCRs are unknown. The sample taken for sequencing was CD4+ T cells from blood, cultured in vitro. Every receptor here comes from a human donor in good health.

J is TRBJ2-3 and V is TRBV30, with 11 bases aligning to TRBD2. Germline CDR1 is GTSNPN and CDR2 is SVGIG (reference sequence). This CDR3 region has 16 residues. The V segment lost 3 bases and the J segment 3 bases; nucleotides outside the gene matches: 8. In nucleotides, the CDR3 is TGTGCCTGGAGGGCGGGTGCTAGCGGGAGGACAGATACGCAGTATTTT. Protein product: CAWRAGASGRTDTQYF.

The sample holds a few counts of this clonotype. CDR3 nucleotides: TGCGCCAGCAGCCAAGACAGGGTTAACTATGGCTACACCTTC. Translating gives CASSQDRVNYGYTF. The chain links TRBV4-3 to TRBJ1-2, with D tentatively TRBD1 (5 bases). The CDR3 is 14 amino acids. V lost 0 bases, J lost 1 base, and 6 bases lay in between. Germline V gene sequence: CDR1 LGHNA, CDR2 YSLEER.

This clonotype was detected once. The chain links TRBV12-3 or TRBV12-4 to TRBJ2-5, with D perhaps TRBD1 (6 bases). V was cut by 4 bases and J by 3 bases, with 15 bases left in between. This CDR3 comprises 15 residues. The CDR3 DNA is TGTGCCAGCAGTTCCCTGACCAGGGGCAAAGAGACCCAGTACTTC. This codes for CASSSLTRGKETQYF.

V gene TRBV10-2 combines with J gene TRBJ1-2; D is ambiguous. Trimming removed 3 bases from V and 8 bases from J, with 10 bases in between. Germline V gene sequence: CDR1 WSHSY, CDR2 SAAADI. The CDR3 runs 12 residues. DNA for the CDR3: TGCGCCAGCAGTGAAAACAGAAGAGGCTACACCTTC. Encoded protein: CASSENRRGYTF.

This clonotype was found a few times. This chain uses TRBV20-1 with TRBJ1-2, with D maybe TRBD1 (6 bases). Germline V gene data show CDR1 as DFQATT and CDR2 as SNEGSKA (reference sequence). The CDR3 is 14 amino acids. Trimming took off 2 bases at V and 2 bases at J, with 12 bases between the two ends. In DNA, the CDR3 is TGCAGTGCTAGACCAAACGGGGGCAACTATGGCTACACCTTC. As protein: CSARPNGGNYGYTF.

This chain connects TRBV2 to TRBJ1-5; D remains unclear. This CDR3 has 15 amino acids. V lost 1 base to trimming and J lost 0 bases, with 7 bases between them. From germline, CDR1 is SNHLY and CDR2 FYNNEI. The CDR3 DNA reads as TGTGCCAGCAGTGAAGGAGGGTATAGCAATCAGCCCCAGCATTTT. It encodes CASSEGGYSNQPQHF.

The rearrangement joins TRBV27 to TRBJ2-5; 8 nucleotides align to TRBD1. The trim removed 10 bases at V and 2 bases at J, leaving 12 bases unmatched. The CDR3 consists of 15 residues. Germline values: CDR1 MNHEY, CDR2 SMNVEV (reference sequence). The CDR3 protein is CATKPQGAPQETQYF. The CDR3 DNA reads TGTGCCACTAAACCTCAGGGGGCCCCACAAGAGACCCAGTACTTC.

This chain links TRBV11-2 with TRBJ1-1; unclear D gene. In germline, CDR1 is SGHAT, CDR2 FQNNGV. With 5 bases removed from V and 4 bases from J, the gap between germline ends came to 17 bases. This CDR3 spans 15 amino acids. CDR3 DNA: TGTGCCAGCAGCCCTCCTCGTAGGGTCGGCACTGAAGCTTTCTTT. Translated: CASSPPRRVGTEAFF.

Comment on this clonotype: This clone may be a read error of a much larger clone one base away. The chain recombines TRBV6-2 or TRBV6-3 with TRBJ1-6; D not resolved. The CDR3 spans 13 residues. Germline-derived CDR1 and CDR2 are MNHEY and SVGEGT. The CDR3 sequence is CASSYSPPSPLRF. In DNA form, the CDR3 reads TGTGCCAGCAGTTACTCGCCTCCTTCACCCCTCCGCTTT.

The chain recombines TRBV7-2 with TRBJ1-1; D not resolved. Between the trimmed V and J ends, which lost 3 bases and 8 bases, there was a span of 10 bases. The V gene's germline CDR1 is SGHTA and CDR2 FQGNSA. This CDR3 has 12 amino acids. In DNA, the CDR3 is TGTGCCAGCAGCTTGGATGTGGGGGAAGCTTTCTTT. This encodes CASSLDVGEAFF. The entire variable domain, with the rest obtained from reference TRBV7-2 and TRBJ1-1, is as follows: GAGVSQSPSNKVTEKGKDVELRCDPISGHTALYWYRQSLGQGLEFLIYFQGNSAPDKSGLPSDRFSAERTGGSVSTLTIQRTQQEDSAVYLCASSLDVGEAFFGQGTRLTVV.

The chain combines TRBV3-1 with TRBJ2-6; D possibly corresponds to TRBD2 (6 bases). From germline, CDR1 is LGHDT and CDR2 YNNKEL (reference sequence). This CDR3 has 18 amino acids. The V gene lost 1 base and the J gene lost 0 bases, with 13 bases spanning the gap. CDR3 sequence: CASSQVWPGGSGANVLTF. The CDR3 nucleotides are TGTGCCAGCAGCCAAGTATGGCCCGGGGGCTCTGGGGCCAACGTCCTGACTTTC.

The rearrangement links TRBV7-2 to TRBJ2-5; 13 positions agree with TRBD2. The ends lost 5 bases at V and 4 bases at J; junction bases unmatched: 4. The length of the CDR3 is 15 residues. Germline V lookup: CDR1 SGHTA, CDR2 FQGNSA. CDR3 DNA: TGTGCCAGCAGCCTGCGGACTAGCGGGAGAGAGACCCAGTACTTC. Protein: CASSLRTSGRETQYF.

This chain uses TRBV7-8 with TRBJ2-3, with TRBD2 identical over 11 bases. The CDR3 is 15 residues long. After removal of 5 bases from V and 9 bases from J, the junction contained 10 bases not matched to a gene. Germline loops: CDR1 SGHVS, CDR2 FQNEAQ. CDR3 in amino acids: CASSPTLAGGITQYF. The CDR3 DNA sequence: TGTGCCAGCAGCCCCACCTTAGCGGGAGGGATAACGCAGTATTTT.

The chain links TRBV19 to TRBJ1-2, with 10 positions matching TRBD1. CDR3 size: 15 residues. Germline V gene sequence: CDR1 LNHDA, CDR2 SQIVND (reference sequence). The trim removed 5 bases at V and 8 bases at J, leaving 11 bases unmatched. CDR3 nucleotide sequence: TGTGCCAGTAGTGAAAGGACAGGGGGAGGAAGAGGCTACACCTTC. This encodes CASSERTGGGRGYTF. The complete variable domain, with remaining parts taken from reference TRBV19 and TRBJ1-2, reads DGGITQSPKYLFRKEGQNVTLSCEQNLNHDAMYWYRQDPGQGLRLIYYSQIVNDFQKGDIAEGYSVSREKKESFPLTVTSAQKNPTAFYLCASSERTGGGRGYTFGSGTRLTVV.

The V call is TRBV7-9, the J call TRBJ2-3; D not certain. Germline V gene data show CDR1 as SEHNR and CDR2 as FQNEAQ (reference sequence). The CDR3 has 13 residues. Trimming cost V 5 bases and J 0 bases, with 6 bases left between them. CDR3 sequence reads: CASSHSSTDTQYF. The CDR3 region has the DNA TGTGCCAGCAGCCATAGTAGCACAGATACGCAGTATTTT.

This clonotype has more than one count but fewer than ten. The chain joins TRBV12-3 or TRBV12-4 to TRBJ2-2; D call uncertain. The CDR3 length is 15 residues. V was shortened by 7 bases and J by 3 bases, with 15 bases between the two germline ends. CDR3 sequence reads: CASTPSSGHTGELFF. CDR3 in DNA: TGTGCCAGCACTCCATCGTCAGGCCACACCGGGGAGCTGTTTTTT.

CDR3 amino acids: CASSGDPTNTGELFF. Here the CDR3 DNA reads TGTGCCAGCAGTGGGGACCCAACGAACACCGGGGAGCTGTTTTTT. The chain recombines TRBV6-1 with TRBJ2-2, with D perhaps given as TRBD1 or TRBD2 (5 bases each). CDR3 length: 15 amino acids. The V gene lost 4 bases and the J gene lost 0 bases, with 9 bases spanning the gap. Germline assignment: CDR1 MNHNS and CDR2 SASEGT.

The sample holds a few counts of this clonotype. The chain links TRBV15 to TRBJ2-7; 8 bases are a match to TRBD1. The CDR3 length is 14 residues. With V trimmed by 3 bases and J by 3 bases, 4 bases remained unmatched. Germline values: CDR1 LNHNV, CDR2 YYDKDF (reference sequence). CDR3 in DNA: TGTGCCACCAGCAGGGGACAGGCAAACTACGAGCAGTACTTC. This translates into CATSRGQANYEQYF.

The chain couples TRBV20-1 to TRBJ2-2; TRBD2 agrees at 10 bases. The junction had 9 bases not matched to a gene; V was cut back by 3 bases and J by 8 bases. There are 15 residues in the CDR3. Germline V lookup: CDR1 DFQATT, CDR2 SNEGSKA (reference sequence). The CDR3 region has the DNA TGCAGTGCTAGGGGCCTAGCGGGAGTAGGTGGGGAGCTGTTTTTT. It is translated as CSARGLAGVGGELFF.